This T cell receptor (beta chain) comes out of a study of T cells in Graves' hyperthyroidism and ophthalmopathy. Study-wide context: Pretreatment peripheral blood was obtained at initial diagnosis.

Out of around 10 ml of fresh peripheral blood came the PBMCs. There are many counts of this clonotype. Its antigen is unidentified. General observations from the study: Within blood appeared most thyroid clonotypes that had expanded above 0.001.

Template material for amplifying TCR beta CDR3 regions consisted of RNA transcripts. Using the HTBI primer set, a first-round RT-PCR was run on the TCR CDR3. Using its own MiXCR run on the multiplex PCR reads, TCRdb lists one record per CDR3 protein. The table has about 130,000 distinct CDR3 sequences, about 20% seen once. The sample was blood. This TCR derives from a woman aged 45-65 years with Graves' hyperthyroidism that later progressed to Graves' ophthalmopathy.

Here the CDR3 reads CASSYSIGLAGLGEQFF. The CDR3 nucleotides are TGTGCCAGCAGTTACTCGATCGGGCTAGCGGGATTGGGTGAGCAGTTCTTC. The J gene is TRBJ2-1, the V gene TRBV6-5; TRBD2 matches 9 bases. The ends lost 0 bases at V and 9 bases at J; junction bases unmatched: 12. CDR1 is MNHEY and CDR2 is SVGAGI in the germline V gene. The CDR3 is 17 amino acids.